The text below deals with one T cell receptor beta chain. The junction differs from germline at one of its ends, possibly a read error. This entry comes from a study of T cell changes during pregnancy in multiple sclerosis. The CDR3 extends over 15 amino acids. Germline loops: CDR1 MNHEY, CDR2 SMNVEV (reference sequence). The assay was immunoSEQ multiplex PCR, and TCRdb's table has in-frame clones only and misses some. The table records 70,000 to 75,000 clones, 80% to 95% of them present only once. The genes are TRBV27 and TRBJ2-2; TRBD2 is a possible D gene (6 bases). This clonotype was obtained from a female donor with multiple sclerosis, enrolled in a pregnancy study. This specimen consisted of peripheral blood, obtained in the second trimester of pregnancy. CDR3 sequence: CASSLGAGNAGELFF. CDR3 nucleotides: TGTGCCAGCAGTTTAGGGGCGGGGAACGCCGGGGAGCTGTTTTTT.